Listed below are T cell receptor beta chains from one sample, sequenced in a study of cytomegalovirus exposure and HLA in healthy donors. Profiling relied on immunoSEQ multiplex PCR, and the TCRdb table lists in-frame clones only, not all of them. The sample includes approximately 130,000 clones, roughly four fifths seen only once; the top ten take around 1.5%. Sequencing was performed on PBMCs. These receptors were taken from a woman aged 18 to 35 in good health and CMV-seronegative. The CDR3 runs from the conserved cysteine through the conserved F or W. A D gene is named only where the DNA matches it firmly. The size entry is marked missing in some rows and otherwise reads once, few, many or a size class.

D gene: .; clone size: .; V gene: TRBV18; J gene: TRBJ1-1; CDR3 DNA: TGTGCCAGCTCACTAGGACAAAACACTGAAGCTTTCTTT; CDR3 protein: CASSLGQNTEAFF
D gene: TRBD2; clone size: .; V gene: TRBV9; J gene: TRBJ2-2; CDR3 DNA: TGTGCCAGCAGCCCAAAAGCGGGGACTACGAACACCGGGGAGCTGTTTTTT; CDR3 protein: CASSPKAGTTNTGELFF
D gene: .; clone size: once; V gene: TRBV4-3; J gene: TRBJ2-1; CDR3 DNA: TGCGCCAGCAGCCAACAGGTAGCGAGTCGGGAGCAGTTCTTC; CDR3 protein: CASSQQVASREQFF
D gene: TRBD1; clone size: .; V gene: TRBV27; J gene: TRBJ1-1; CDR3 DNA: TGTGCCAGCAGTTTGCAGGGGGTGACTGAAGCTTTCTTT; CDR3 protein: CASSLQGVTEAFF
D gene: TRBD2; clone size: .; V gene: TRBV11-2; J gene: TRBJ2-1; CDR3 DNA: TGTGCCAGCAGCCAACCTCTAGCGGGAGGTGGGAATGAGCAGTTCTTC; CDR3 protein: CASSQPLAGGGNEQFF
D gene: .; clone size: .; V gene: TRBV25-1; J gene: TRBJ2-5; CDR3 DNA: TGTGCCAGCAGTCTCTCACAAGGGGGAGGGATGGAGACCCAGTACTTC; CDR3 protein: CASSLSQGGGMETQYF
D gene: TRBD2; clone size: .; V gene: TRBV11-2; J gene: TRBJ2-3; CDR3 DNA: TGTGCCAGCAGCTTAGCGTCGGGAGGGACAGATACGCAGTATTTT; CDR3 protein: CASSLASGGTDTQYF
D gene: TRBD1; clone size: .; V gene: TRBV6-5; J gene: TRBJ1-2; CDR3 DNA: TGTGCCAGCAGCCCCACCCCGACAGGGATCCATGGCTACACCTTC; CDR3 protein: CASSPTPTGIHGYTF
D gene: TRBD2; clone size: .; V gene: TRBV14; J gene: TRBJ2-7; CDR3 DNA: TGTGCCAGCAGCCAACCGGGACTAAGATACGAGCAGTACTTC; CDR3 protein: CASSQPGLRYEQYF
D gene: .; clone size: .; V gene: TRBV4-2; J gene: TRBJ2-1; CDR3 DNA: TGTGCCAGCAGCCCCGCGGGTCCTGCCTACAATGAGCAGCTCTTC; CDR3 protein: CASSPAGPAYNEQLF